This T cell receptor beta chain was obtained from a study of patients and donors after allogeneic stem cell transplantation. TCRdb called the RT-PCR reads again in MiXCR, with one record for every CDR3 protein. The table includes approximately 210,000 distinct CDR3 sequences, 35% to 50% detected once. This clonotype appeared a few times. Germline V gene lookup returns CDR1 DFQATT and CDR2 SNEGSKA (reference sequence). The CDR3 covers 14 residues. Trimming pared 0 bases from V and 6 bases from J, leaving 9 bases between. Sequenced material: blood, either unsorted or a sorted T cell fraction (not recorded which). The origin of this receptor is a human donor who was either an allogeneic HSCT recipient or a stem cell or donor lymphocyte infusion donor (not recorded which). It is not recorded whose cells these are; they may come from a transplant donor. V usage is TRBV20-1 and J usage is TRBJ1-6; perhaps TRBD1 as D (5 bases). The DNA of the CDR3 is TGCAGTGCTAGAGATCGACAGAGTAATTCACCCCTCCACTTT. It specifies CSARDRQSNSPLHF.